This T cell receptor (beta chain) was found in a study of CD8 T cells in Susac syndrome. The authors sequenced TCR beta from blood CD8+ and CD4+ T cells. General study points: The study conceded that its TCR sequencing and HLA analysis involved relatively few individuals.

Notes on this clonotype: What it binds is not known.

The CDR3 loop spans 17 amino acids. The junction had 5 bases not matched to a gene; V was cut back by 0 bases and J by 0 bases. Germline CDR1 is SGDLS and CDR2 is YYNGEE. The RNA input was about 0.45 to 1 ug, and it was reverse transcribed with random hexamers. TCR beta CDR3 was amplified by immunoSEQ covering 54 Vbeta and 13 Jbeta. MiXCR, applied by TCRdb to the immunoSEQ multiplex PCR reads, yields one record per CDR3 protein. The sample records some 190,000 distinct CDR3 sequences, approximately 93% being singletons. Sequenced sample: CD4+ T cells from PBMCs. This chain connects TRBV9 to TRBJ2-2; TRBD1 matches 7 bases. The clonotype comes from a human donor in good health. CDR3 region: CASSVAFGTANTGELFF. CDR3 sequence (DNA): TGTGCCAGCAGCGTAGCTTTCGGGACAGCGAACACCGGGGAGCTGTTTTTT.